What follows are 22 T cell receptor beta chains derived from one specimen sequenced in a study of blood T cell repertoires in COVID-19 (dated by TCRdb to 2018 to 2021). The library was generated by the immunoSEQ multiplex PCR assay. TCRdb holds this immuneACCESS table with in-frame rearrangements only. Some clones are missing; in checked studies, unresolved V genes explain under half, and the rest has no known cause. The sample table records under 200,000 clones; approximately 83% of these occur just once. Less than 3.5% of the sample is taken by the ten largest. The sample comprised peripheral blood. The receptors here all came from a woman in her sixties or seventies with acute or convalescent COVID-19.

The DNA of the CDR3 is TGTGCCAGTAGTATAAGCCACAGGGCCGACGAGCAGTACTTC. Encoded protein: CASSISHRADEQYF. This chain connects TRBV19 to TRBJ2-7; D might be TRBD1 (6 bases). In germline, CDR1 is LNHDA, CDR2 SQIVND (reference sequence). The CDR3 has 14 amino acids. The V end lost 2 bases, the J end lost 5 bases, and 13 bases lay between the germline ends.

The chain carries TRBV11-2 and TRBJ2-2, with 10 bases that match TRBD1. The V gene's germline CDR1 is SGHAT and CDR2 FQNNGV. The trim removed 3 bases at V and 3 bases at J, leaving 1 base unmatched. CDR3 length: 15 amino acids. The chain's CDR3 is CASSFGTGDTGELFF. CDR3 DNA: TGTGCCAGCAGCTTCGGGACAGGGGACACCGGGGAGCTGTTTTTT.

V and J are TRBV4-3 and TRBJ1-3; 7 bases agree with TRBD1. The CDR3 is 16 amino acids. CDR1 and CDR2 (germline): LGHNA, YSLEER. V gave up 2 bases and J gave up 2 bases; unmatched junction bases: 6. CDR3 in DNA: TGCGCCAGCAGCCAACAGCTCCAGGGGGCTGGAAACACCATATATTTT. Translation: CASSQQLQGAGNTIYF.

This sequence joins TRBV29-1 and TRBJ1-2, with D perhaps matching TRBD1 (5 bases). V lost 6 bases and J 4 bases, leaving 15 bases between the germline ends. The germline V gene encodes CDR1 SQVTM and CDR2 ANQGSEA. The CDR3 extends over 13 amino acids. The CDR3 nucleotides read TGCAGCGTACCTCGGCAGGGTGGCTATGGCTACACCTTC. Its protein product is CSVPRQGGYGYTF.

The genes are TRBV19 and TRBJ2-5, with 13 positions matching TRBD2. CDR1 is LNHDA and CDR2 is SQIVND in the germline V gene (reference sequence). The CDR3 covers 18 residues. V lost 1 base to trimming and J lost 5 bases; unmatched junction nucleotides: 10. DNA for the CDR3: TGTGCCAGTAGTATAGGAGGACTAGCGGGGGCGCACACTGAGACCCAGTACTTC. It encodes CASSIGGLAGAHTETQYF.

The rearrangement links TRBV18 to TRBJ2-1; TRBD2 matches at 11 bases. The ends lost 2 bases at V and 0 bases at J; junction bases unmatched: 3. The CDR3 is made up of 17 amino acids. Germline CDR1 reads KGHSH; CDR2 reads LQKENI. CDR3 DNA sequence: TGTGCCAGCTCACCAACTAGCGGGGGTGGCTCCTACAATGAGCAGTTCTTC. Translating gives CASSPTSGGGSYNEQFF.

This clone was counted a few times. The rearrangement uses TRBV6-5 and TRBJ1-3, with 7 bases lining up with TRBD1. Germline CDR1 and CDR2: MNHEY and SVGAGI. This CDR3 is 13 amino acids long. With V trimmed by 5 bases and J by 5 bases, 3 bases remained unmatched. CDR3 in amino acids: CASSTGQRNTIYF. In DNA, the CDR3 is TGTGCCAGCAGTACGGGACAGAGAAACACCATATATTTT.

CDR3 region: CASSPSTGSEKLFF. For the CDR3, the DNA is TGCGCCAGCAGCCCCTCGACAGGGAGCGAAAAACTGTTTTTT. J is TRBJ1-4 and V is TRBV5-1, with 7 bases aligning to TRBD1. There are 14 residues in the CDR3. CDR1 and CDR2 (germline): SGHRS, YFSETQ. Losses at the gene ends were 4 bases for V and 8 bases for J; bases not matched to a gene: 8.

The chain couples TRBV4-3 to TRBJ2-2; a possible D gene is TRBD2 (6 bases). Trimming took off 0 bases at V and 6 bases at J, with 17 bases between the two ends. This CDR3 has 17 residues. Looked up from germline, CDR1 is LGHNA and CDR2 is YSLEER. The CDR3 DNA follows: TGCGCCAGCAGCCAAGATTATAGGGGAGGCAGGCCCGGGGAGCTGTTTTTT. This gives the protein CASSQDYRGGRPGELFF.

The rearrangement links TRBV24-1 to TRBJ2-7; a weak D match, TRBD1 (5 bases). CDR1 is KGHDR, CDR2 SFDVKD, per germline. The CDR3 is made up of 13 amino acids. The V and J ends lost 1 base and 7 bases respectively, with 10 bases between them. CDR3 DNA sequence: TGTGCCACCAGTGATTTAGACAGACGGGAGCAGTACTTC. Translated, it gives CATSDLDRREQYF.

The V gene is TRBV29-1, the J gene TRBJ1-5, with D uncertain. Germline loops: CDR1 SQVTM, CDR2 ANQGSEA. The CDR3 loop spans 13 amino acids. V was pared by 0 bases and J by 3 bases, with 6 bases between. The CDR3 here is CSVEERANQPQHF. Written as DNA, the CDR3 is TGCAGCGTTGAAGAGCGAGCCAATCAGCCCCAGCATTTT.

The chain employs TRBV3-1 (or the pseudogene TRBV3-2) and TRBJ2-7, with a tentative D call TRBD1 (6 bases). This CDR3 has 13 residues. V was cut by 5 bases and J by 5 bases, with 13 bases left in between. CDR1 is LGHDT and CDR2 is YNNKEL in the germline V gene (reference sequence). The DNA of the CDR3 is TGTGCCAGCAGCTCAGGGGCTAGGGACGAGCAGTACTTC. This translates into CASSSGARDEQYF.

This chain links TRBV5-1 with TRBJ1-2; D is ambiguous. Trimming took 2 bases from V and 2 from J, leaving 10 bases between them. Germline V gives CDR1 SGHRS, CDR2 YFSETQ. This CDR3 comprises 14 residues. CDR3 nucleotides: TGCGCCAGCAGCTTTAACAATAACAACTATGGCTACACCTTC. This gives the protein CASSFNNNNYGYTF.

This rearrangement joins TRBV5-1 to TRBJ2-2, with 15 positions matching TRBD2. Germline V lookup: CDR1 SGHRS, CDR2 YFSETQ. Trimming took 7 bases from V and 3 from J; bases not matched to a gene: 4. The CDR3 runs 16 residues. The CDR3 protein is CASYGLAGGHTGELFF. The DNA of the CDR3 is TGCGCCAGCTACGGACTAGCGGGGGGGCACACCGGGGAGCTGTTTTTT.

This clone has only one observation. The CDR3 DNA reads TGTGCCAGCAGTCCCTGGGACAGGCCAACAGGAGCTTTCTTT. This gives the protein CASSPWDRPTGAFF. This chain connects TRBV27 to TRBJ1-1; TRBD1 aligns across 8 bases. The ends lost 5 bases at V and 10 bases at J; junction bases unmatched: 12. Germline CDR1 and CDR2: MNHEY and SMNVEV (reference sequence). The CDR3 consists of 14 residues.

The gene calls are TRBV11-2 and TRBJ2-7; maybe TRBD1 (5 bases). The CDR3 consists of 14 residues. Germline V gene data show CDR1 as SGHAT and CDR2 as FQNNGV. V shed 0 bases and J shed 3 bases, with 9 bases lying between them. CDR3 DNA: TGTGCCAGCAGCTTAGAGGGCAGGGTCTACGAGCAGTACTTC. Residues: CASSLEGRVYEQYF.

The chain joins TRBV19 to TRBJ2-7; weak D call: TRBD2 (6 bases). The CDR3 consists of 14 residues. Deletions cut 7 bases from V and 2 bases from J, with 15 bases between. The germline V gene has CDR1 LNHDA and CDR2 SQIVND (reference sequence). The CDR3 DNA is TGTGCCAGTATCCTCGGAGGGTTCACCTACGAGCAGTACTTC. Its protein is CASILGGFTYEQYF.

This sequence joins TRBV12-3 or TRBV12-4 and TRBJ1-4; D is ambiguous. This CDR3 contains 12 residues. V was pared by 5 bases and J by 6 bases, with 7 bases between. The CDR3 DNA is TGTGCCAGCAGTCCCAGTCATGAAAAACTGTTTTTT. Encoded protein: CASSPSHEKLFF.

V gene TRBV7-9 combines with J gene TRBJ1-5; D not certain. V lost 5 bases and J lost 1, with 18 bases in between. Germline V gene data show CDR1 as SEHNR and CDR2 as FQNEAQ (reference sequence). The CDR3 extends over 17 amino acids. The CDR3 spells CASSTPREGGSNQPQHF. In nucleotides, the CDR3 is TGTGCCAGCAGCACCCCACGAGAGGGTGGCAGCAATCAGCCCCAGCATTTT. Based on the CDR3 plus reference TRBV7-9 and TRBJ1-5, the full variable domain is DTGVSQNPRHKITKRGQNVTFRCDPISEHNRLYWYRQTLGQGPEFLTYFQNEAQLEKSRLLSDRFSAERPKGSFSTLEIQRTEQGDSAMYLCASSTPREGGSNQPQHFGDGTRLSIL.

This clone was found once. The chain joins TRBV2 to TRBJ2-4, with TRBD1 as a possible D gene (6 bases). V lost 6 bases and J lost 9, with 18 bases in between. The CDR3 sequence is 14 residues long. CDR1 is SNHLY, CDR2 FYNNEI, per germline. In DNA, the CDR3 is TGTGCCAGCAGCCAAGTCTTAGACAGGAGCATTCAGTACTTC. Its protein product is CASSQVLDRSIQYF.

Written as DNA, the CDR3 is TGTGCCAGCAGTTCGACCGGGACTAGCATTTGGAAGCAGTTCTTC. Its translation: CASSSTGTSIWKQFF. The rearrangement links TRBV28 to TRBJ2-1, with 9 bases lining up with TRBD2. Per the germline V gene, CDR1 is MDHEN and CDR2 is SYDVKM. This CDR3 has 15 amino acids. With 4 bases clipped from V and 11 bases from J, the junction kept 12 bases outside the gene matches.

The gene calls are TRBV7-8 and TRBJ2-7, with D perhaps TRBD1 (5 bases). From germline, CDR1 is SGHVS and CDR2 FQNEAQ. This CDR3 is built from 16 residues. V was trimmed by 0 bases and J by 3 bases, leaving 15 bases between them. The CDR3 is CASSLAGRAPIYEQYF. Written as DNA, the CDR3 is TGTGCCAGCAGCTTAGCGGGCAGGGCCCCGATCTACGAGCAGTACTTC.